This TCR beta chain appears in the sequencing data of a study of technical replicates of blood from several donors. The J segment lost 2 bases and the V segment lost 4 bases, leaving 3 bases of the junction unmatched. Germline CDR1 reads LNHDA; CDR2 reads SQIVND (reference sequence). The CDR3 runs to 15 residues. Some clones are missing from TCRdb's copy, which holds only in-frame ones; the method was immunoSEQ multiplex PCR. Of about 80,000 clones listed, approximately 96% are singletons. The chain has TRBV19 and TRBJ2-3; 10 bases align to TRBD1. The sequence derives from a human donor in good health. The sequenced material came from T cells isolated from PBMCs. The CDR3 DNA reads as TGTGCCAGTAGTAGGGGACAGGGGTACACAGATACGCAGTATTTT. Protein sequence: CASSRGQGYTDTQYF. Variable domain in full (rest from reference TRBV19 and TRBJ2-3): DGGITQSPKYLFRKEGQNVTLSCEQNLNHDAMYWYRQDPGQGLRLIYYSQIVNDFQKGDIAEGYSVSREKKESFPLTVTSAQKNPTAFYLCASSRGQGYTDTQYFGPGTRLTVL.